Included here is one TCR beta chain sequence, with context. The antigen is undetermined. The CDR3 sequence is 16 residues long. Trimming took 4 bases from V and 2 from J; bases not matched to a gene: 8. Amplification yielded TCR beta CDR3 regions, with RNA transcripts as the source. The HTBI primer set drove a first-round RT-PCR of the TCR CDR3. MiXCR was run by TCRdb on the multiplex PCR reads, yielding one entry per CDR3 protein. The table records 530,000 or so distinct CDR3 sequences, more than 45% of them present only once. The data were taken from a study of T cells in Graves' hyperthyroidism and ophthalmopathy. Findings of the study overall: Stable hyperthyroidism was told apart from ophthalmopathy by a model built on 13 V-J features.

Sequencing was performed on peripheral blood or thyroid tissue (not recorded which). The chain has TRBV12-3 or TRBV12-4 and TRBJ1-5; 7 bases are shared with TRBD1. The origin of this receptor is a woman aged 18 to 35 with Graves' hyperthyroidism. The CDR3 DNA is TGTGCCAGCAGTTCCAGGGGGGCGTCTGGCAATCAGCCCCAGCATTTT. Encoded protein: CASSSRGASGNQPQHF.